Below, one TCR beta chain is given with its context. Its specificity is not known. This sample stems from a study of regulatory T cells in long-lasting Graves disease. Study at large: Graves' patients, diagnosed recently, had received antithyroid drugs under 3 months.

The time point: newly diagnosed GD, antithyroid drugs for less than 3 months. Scientists built the TCR library using RNA that was extracted from PBMCs. Blood from the periphery, nine milliliters in all, was drawn into EDTA tubes. The study, taken as a whole, reports: It was possible that the small sample size reduced accuracy.

Building the TCR beta libraries relied on iRepertoire HTBI primers, and CDR3 regions underwent Arm-PCR. TCRdb fed the multiplex PCR reads into MiXCR, producing one record per CDR3 protein. The sample lists fewer than 400,000 distinct CDR3 sequences, more than 15% occurring once. The CDR3 sequence is 16 residues long. Trimming stripped 5 bases from V and 0 bases from J, with 13 bases between. Germline loops: CDR1 PRHDT, CDR2 FYEKMQ (reference sequence). The starting material was peripheral blood mononuclear cells (PBMCs), obtained at new diagnosis, from a patient treated with antithyroid drugs. The chain employs TRBV13 and TRBJ2-2; D is perhaps TRBD2 (5 bases). This sequence was found in a female donor with Graves disease. This CDR3 is CASSPWAGANTGELFF. As DNA, the CDR3 is TGTGCCAGCAGCCCCTGGGCGGGCGCGAACACCGGGGAGCTGTTTTTT. Combining the CDR3 with reference TRBV13 and TRBJ2-2 gives the whole variable domain AAGVIQSPRHLIKEKRETATLKCYPIPRHDTVYWYQQGPGQDPQFLISFYEKMQSDKGSIPDRFSAQQFSDYHSELNMSSLELGDSALYFCASSPWAGANTGELFFGEGSRLTVL.